Sequencing of this T cell receptor (beta chain) was carried out in a study of siplizumab effects on memory and regulatory T cells. Study-level information: Paired mixed lymphocyte reactions received either siplizumab at 1 ug/mL or no drug.

Details on this clone: Its target is not known.

Findings of the study overall: The apparent diversity of naive T cells exceeded that of memory cells, and naive T cells seemed to make a major contribution to the alloresponse. Left unconfirmed was the suppressive function of proliferating Tregs from siplizumab cultures. Poor capture below about 10^-5 frequency left most alloreactive clones unmapped to unstimulated subsets.

Clones were sequenced by immunoSEQ multiplex PCR, and TCRdb holds only the in-frame ones, with some missing. The data contain 950 to 1,000 clones, about 78% of them seen just once; the ten biggest clones take up approximately 15%. The trim removed 8 bases at V and 5 bases at J, leaving 10 bases unmatched. The CDR3 contains 14 residues. Germline V gene lookup returns CDR1 MGHRA and CDR2 YSYEKL. Coculturing was carried out on the mixed lymphocyte reaction cells. It lasted five to six days and was done at 37°C. This rearrangement joins TRBV4-1 to TRBJ1-1; 8 positions match TRBD1. The sequence was obtained from a human donor in good health; the cells came from an allogeneic mixed lymphocyte reaction. What was sequenced was CFSE-low (dividing) CD8+ T cells sorted from an allogeneic mixed lymphocyte reaction. The CDR3 sequence: CASGIQGADTEAFF. DNA for the CDR3: TGCGCCAGCGGGATTCAGGGGGCAGATACTGAAGCTTTCTTT.